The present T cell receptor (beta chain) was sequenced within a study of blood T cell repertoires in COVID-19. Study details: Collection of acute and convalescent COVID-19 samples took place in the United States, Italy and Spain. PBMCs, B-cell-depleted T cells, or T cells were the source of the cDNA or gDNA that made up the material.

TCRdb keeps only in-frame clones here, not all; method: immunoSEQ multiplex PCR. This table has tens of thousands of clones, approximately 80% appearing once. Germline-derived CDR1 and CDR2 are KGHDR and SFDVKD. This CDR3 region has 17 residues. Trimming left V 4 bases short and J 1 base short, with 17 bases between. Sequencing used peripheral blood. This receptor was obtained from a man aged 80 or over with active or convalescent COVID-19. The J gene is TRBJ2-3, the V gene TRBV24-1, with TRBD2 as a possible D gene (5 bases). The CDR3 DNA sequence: TGTGCCACCAGTGACCCGCGGACTCGCACCGGCACAGATACGCAGTATTTT. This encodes CATSDPRTRTGTDTQYF.